One sample yielded the 10 T cell receptor beta chains listed below, sequenced in a study of T cells expressing NK-cell markers. Using the 5' RACE reads, TCRdb records one entry per CDR3 protein without DNA. This sample contains approximately 440,000 distinct CDR3 sequences. Sequenced: blood T cells: a sorted CD56 or NKG2C T cell subset, CD4+ or CD8+ T cells, or bulk PBMC T cells (not recorded which). The source of these receptors is a woman between 50 and 59 years old in good health.

The V and J genes are TRBV6-1 and TRBJ1-2. This CDR3 region has 12 residues. Germline CDR1 is MNHNS and CDR2 is SASEGT. CDR3 protein: CASRSSSYGYTF.

The genes are TRBV5-5 and TRBJ2-7; the TCRdb D gene call, TRBD1, has no DNA to confirm it. Germline CDR1 SGHKS, CDR2 YYEKEE (reference sequence). CDR3 size: 14 residues. CDR3 protein: CASSPLTGASEQYF.

This chain links TRBV7-2 with TRBJ1-1. This CDR3 comprises 14 residues. Germline V gene sequence: CDR1 SGHTA, CDR2 FQGNSA. This chain's CDR3 is CASSLERVSAEAFF.

The chain recombines TRBV18 with TRBJ2-5; there is no DNA to check the TCRdb D call of TRBD1. Germline V gene lookup returns CDR1 KGHSH and CDR2 LQKENI. The CDR3 consists of 15 residues. This chain's CDR3 is CASSPGQGNQETQYF.

The V call is TRBV5-1, the J call TRBJ1-1; TCRdb picks TRBD1, but there is no DNA to check that call. The CDR3 runs 16 residues. Germline CDR1 SGHRS, CDR2 YFSETQ. CDR3 protein: CASSLTSLTGPGEAFF.

V and J are TRBV20-1 and TRBJ1-2. CDR1 is DFQATT, CDR2 SNEGSKA, per germline (reference sequence). There are 14 residues in the CDR3. CDR3 amino acids: CSARGADFNYGYTF.

The chain uses TRBV6-6 and TRBJ1-3; no DNA is available, so the TRBD1 call from TCRdb remains unchecked. Germline V gene sequence: CDR1 MNHNY, CDR2 SVGAGI (reference sequence). The CDR3 consists of 13 residues. The CDR3 spells CASSTGLDNTIYF.

The chain links TRBV20-1 to TRBJ1-2; the TCRdb D gene call, TRBD1, has no DNA to confirm it. CDR1 DFQATT and CDR2 SNEGSKA come from the germline V gene (reference sequence). The CDR3 sequence is 14 residues long. The CDR3 sequence is CSARDRTGLSGYTF.

CDR3 sequence reads: CASSLYRTSGIYEQYF. The J gene is TRBJ2-7, the V gene TRBV27; checking the TCRdb D call of TRBD2 is not possible without DNA. CDR3 length equals 16 residues. Per the germline V gene, CDR1 is MNHEY and CDR2 is SMNVEV (reference sequence).

V usage is TRBV5-1 and J usage is TRBJ1-6. The CDR3 loop spans 15 amino acids. The germline V gene has CDR1 SGHRS and CDR2 YFSETQ. CDR3 sequence reads: CASSSIGALLEPLHF.